This T cell receptor beta chain emerged from a study of T cells in Graves' hyperthyroidism and ophthalmopathy. RNA transcripts gave rise to amplified TCR beta CDR3 regions. TCR CDR3 regions were first amplified by RT-PCR with HTBI primers. Via MiXCR, TCRdb re-called the multiplex PCR reads, giving one row per CDR3 protein. The repertoire includes about 500,000 distinct CDR3 sequences, around 16% of them detected once, and 29% sits in the top ten. This CDR3 has 13 amino acids. V gave up 1 base and J gave up 5 bases, with 8 bases separating them. CDR1 and CDR2 (germline): LNHDA, SQIVND (reference sequence).

Sequenced sample: blood. The chain carries TRBV19 and TRBJ2-5; possible D gene TRBD2, 5 bases. The source is a woman younger than 45 with Graves' ophthalmopathy. The CDR3 here is CASSIGSGETQYF. The CDR3 region has the DNA TGTGCCAGTAGTATAGGGTCGGGGGAGACCCAGTACTTC. Filled out from reference TRBV19 and TRBJ2-5, the complete variable domain reads DGGITQSPKYLFRKEGQNVTLSCEQNLNHDAMYWYRQDPGQGLRLIYYSQIVNDFQKGDIAEGYSVSREKKESFPLTVTSAQKNPTAFYLCASSIGSGETQYFGPGTRLLVL.